Below are 27 T cell receptor beta chains sequenced from a single sample in a study of blood T cells in healthy people across ages. A second PCR, run for about 7 to 11 cycles, used a sample-barcoded 5' primer plus a J-beta primer mix. TCRdb reprocessed the 5' RACE reads via MiXCR and lists one record per CDR3 protein. Of roughly 680,000 distinct CDR3 sequences listed, roughly half are singletons. Specimen: blood. Receptors were obtained from a woman aged 80 or older in good health.

There are many counts of this clonotype. The chain links TRBV28 to TRBJ2-3; 14 bases map to TRBD2. The CDR3 consists of 18 residues. The germline V gene has CDR1 MDHEN and CDR2 SYDVKM. The J segment lost 7 bases and the V segment lost 6 bases, leaving 15 bases of the junction unmatched. The CDR3 bases are TGTGCCAGCAGACCGCCACTCCCCGGGACTAGCGGGAGCTATACGCAGTATTTT. Encoded protein: CASRPPLPGTSGSYTQYF. Drawing the rest from reference TRBV28 and TRBJ2-3, the complete variable domain is DVKVTQSSRYLVKRTGEKVFLECVQDMDHENMFWYRQDPGLGLRLIYFSYDVKMKEKGDIPEGYSVSREKKERFSLILESASTNQTSMYLCASRPPLPGTSGSYTQYFGPGTRLTVL.

The J gene is TRBJ1-2, the V gene TRBV20-1; D is unclear. The germline V gene has CDR1 DFQATT and CDR2 SNEGSKA (reference sequence). The CDR3 is made up of 14 amino acids. The CDR3 DNA sequence: TGCACGATTATAACTTCGGGGAGGAACTATGGCTACACCTTC. It encodes CTIITSGRNYGYTF.

This clonotype was seen only once. J is TRBJ2-3 and V is TRBV5-1; D is possibly TRBD1 (5 bases). V lost 0 bases, J lost 4 bases, and 12 bases lay in between. Germline lookup yields CDR1 SGHRS and CDR2 YFSETQ. The CDR3 spans 15 residues. The CDR3: CASSLEQVSADTQYF. The CDR3 DNA follows: TGCGCCAGCAGCTTGGAACAGGTCTCGGCAGATACGCAGTATTTT.

The J gene is TRBJ2-6, the V gene TRBV20-1; no firm D call. The germline V gene encodes CDR1 DFQATT and CDR2 SNEGSKA (reference sequence). The V gene lost 0 bases and the J gene lost 2 bases, with 8 bases spanning the gap. The CDR3 has 15 amino acids. Written as DNA, the CDR3 is TGCAGTGCTAGAGATCCGGCGCCTGGGGCCAACGTCCTGACTTTC. It translates to CSARDPAPGANVLTF.

This clonotype occurred a few times. This chain joins TRBV6-1 and TRBJ2-3, with D perhaps being TRBD1 or TRBD2 (5 bases each). Trimming left V 4 bases short and J 5 bases short, with 16 bases between. Per the germline V gene, CDR1 is MNHNS and CDR2 is SASEGT. The CDR3 is 15 residues long. CDR3 in amino acids: CASSGSRGGKDTQYF. The CDR3 DNA sequence: TGTGCCAGCAGTGGGAGTCGGGGCGGAAAAGATACGCAGTATTTT.

The chain carries TRBV10-3 and TRBJ1-2; TRBD1 agrees at 7 bases. With 7 bases clipped from V and 9 bases from J, the junction kept 14 bases outside the gene matches. Per the germline V gene, CDR1 is ENHRY and CDR2 is SYGVKD. The length of the CDR3 is 14 residues. CDR3 region: CAINLDRDGSSYTF. The CDR3 coding sequence is TGTGCCATCAACCTCGACAGGGACGGGTCGAGCTACACCTTC.

The chain has TRBV29-1 and TRBJ2-4, with D tentatively TRBD1 or TRBD2 (5 bases each). The V gene's germline CDR1 is SQVTM and CDR2 ANQGSEA. The CDR3 is 14 residues long. Trimming removed 4 bases from V and 9 bases from J, with 19 bases in between. The CDR3 spells CSVARGGERGIQYF. The CDR3 bases are TGCAGCGTTGCGAGGGGCGGCGAAAGGGGCATTCAGTACTTC. The whole variable domain, remainder taken from reference TRBV29-1 and TRBJ2-4, is SAVISQKPSRDICQRGTSLTIQCQVDSQVTMMFWYRQQPGQSLTLIATANQGSEATYESGFVIDKFPISRPNLTFSTLTVSNMSPEDSSIYLCSVARGGERGIQYFGAGTRLSVL.

This clonotype was picked up many times. V gene TRBV18 combines with J gene TRBJ2-5; 7 bases are a match to TRBD2. With V trimmed by 0 bases and J by 1 base, 8 bases remained unmatched. Germline V CDR1 and CDR2: KGHSH, LQKENI. This CDR3 has 17 amino acids. DNA of the CDR3: TGTGCCAGCTCACCACCGTTTCAGGGAGGGCCCCAAGAGACCCAGTACTTC. It codes for CASSPPFQGGPQETQYF.

The genes are TRBV5-6 and TRBJ2-7, with 7 bases lining up with TRBD1. Germline values: CDR1 SGHDT, CDR2 YYEEEE. The CDR3 is 15 amino acids. Germline trimming cut 4 bases from V and 0 bases from J; bases unmatched to any gene: 7. CDR3 protein: CASSIGTASSYEQYF. CDR3 nucleotide sequence: TGTGCCAGCAGCATCGGGACAGCCAGCTCCTACGAGCAGTACTTC.

This clonotype was found many times. This sequence joins TRBV12-3 or TRBV12-4 and TRBJ2-7; TRBD1 is a possible D gene (6 bases). The CDR3 totals 13 residues. The ends were cut back, 6 bases at V and 5 bases at J, with 14 bases in the middle. The CDR3: CASSKTGPHEQYF. The CDR3 DNA sequence: TGTGCCAGCAGCAAAACAGGGCCCCACGAGCAGTACTTC.

Points on this clonotype: A junction boundary mismatches the germline segment, possibly from a read error. This sequence joins TRBV5-1 and TRBJ2-1; a possible D gene is TRBD2 (6 bases). Germline lookup yields CDR1 SGHRS and CDR2 YFSETQ. The CDR3 has 15 amino acids. As DNA, the CDR3 is TGCGCCAGCAGCTTGGAACCAGGAGGGTACAATAAGCAGTTCTTC. Protein product: CASSLEPGGYNKQFF. Filled out from reference TRBV5-1 and TRBJ2-1, the complete variable domain reads KAGVTQTPRYLIKTRGQQVTLSCSPISGHRSVSWYQQTPGQGLQFLFEYFSETQRNKGNFPGRFSGRQFSNSRSEMNVSTLELGDSALYLCASSLEPGGYNKQFFGPGTRLTVL.

This clonotype has just a few counts. This chain joins TRBV9 and TRBJ1-4; no reliable D call. V was pared by 3 bases and J by 7 bases, with 22 bases between. The CDR3 runs to 17 residues. The germline V gene has CDR1 SGDLS and CDR2 YYNGEE. As DNA, the CDR3 is TGTGCCAGCAGCGGGGGTGTCGGGGAATCGGCTCCTGAAAAACTGTTTTTT. Its protein product is CASSGGVGESAPEKLFF.

This clonotype has ten or more counts. In DNA form, the CDR3 reads TGTGCCAGCAGTCAACTAGCGGGAGTCGACGAGCAGTACTTC. This sequence encodes CASSQLAGVDEQYF. This sequence joins TRBV27 and TRBJ2-7; 11 bases align to TRBD2. Trimming cost V 5 bases and J 5 bases; bases outside gene matches: 5. Germline CDR1 and CDR2: MNHEY and SMNVEV (reference sequence). The CDR3 extends over 14 amino acids.

This clonotype was observed at least ten times. The gene calls are TRBV29-1 and TRBJ2-3; 7 bases agree with TRBD1. The CDR3 is 13 residues long. Losses at the gene ends were 3 bases for V and 2 bases for J; bases not matched to a gene: 2. Germline assignment: CDR1 SQVTM and CDR2 ANQGSEA. CDR3 loop: CSVDTGATDTQYF. CDR3 bases: TGCAGCGTTGATACAGGGGCCACAGATACGCAGTATTTT.

About this clonotype itself: A clone one base away is much larger, so this may be a read error. The chain employs TRBV24-1 and TRBJ2-1; D uncertain. The ends were cut back, 7 bases at V and 6 bases at J, with 12 bases in the middle. The CDR3 spans 13 residues. The germline gives CDR1 KGHDR, CDR2 SFDVKD. The CDR3 is CATRDTPANEQFF. DNA for the CDR3: TGTGCCACCAGGGATACTCCGGCCAATGAGCAGTTCTTC.

The V and J genes are TRBV9 and TRBJ2-2; D unresolved. The V end lost 5 bases, the J end lost 1 base, and 12 bases lay between the germline ends. From germline, CDR1 is SGDLS and CDR2 YYNGEE. CDR3 length: 15 residues. The CDR3 sequence: CASSRFGGNTGELFF. The CDR3 DNA sequence: TGTGCCAGCAGTCGTTTTGGCGGGAACACCGGGGAGCTGTTTTTT.

This clonotype turned up a few times. This rearrangement joins TRBV18 to TRBJ1-2, with a tentative D call TRBD1 (6 bases). CDR1 and CDR2 (germline): KGHSH, LQKENI. This CDR3 contains 13 residues. The V gene lost 5 bases and the J gene lost 3 bases, with 10 bases spanning the gap. DNA of the CDR3: TGTGCCAGCTCATCCCGGACAGACTATGGCTACACCTTC. The encoded protein is CASSSRTDYGYTF.

As DNA, the CDR3 is TGTGCCAGCAGCCACTCCCGATTCCGGACGGGCAACACCGGGGAGCTGTTTTTT. This translates into CASSHSRFRTGNTGELFF. The chain employs TRBV11-2 and TRBJ2-2; no clear D. Germline V gene sequence: CDR1 SGHAT, CDR2 FQNNGV. CDR3 size: 18 residues. V was trimmed by 5 bases and J by 2 bases, leaving 21 bases between them.

The gene calls are TRBV29-1 and TRBJ2-3, with unresolved D. CDR1 and CDR2 from the germline V gene are SQVTM and ANQGSEA. V was shortened by 3 bases and J by 5 bases, with 12 bases between the two germline ends. The CDR3 totals 13 residues. CDR3 amino acids: CSVEASRQDTQYF. DNA for the CDR3: TGCAGCGTTGAGGCCAGTCGCCAAGATACGCAGTATTTT.

This clonotype was observed a single time. A clone one base away is much larger, so this may be a read error. The chain has TRBV5-4 and TRBJ2-1, with 8 bases identical to TRBD2. This CDR3 spans 14 amino acids. V shed 5 bases, J shed 13 bases, and the junction held 14 bases outside the gene matches. Germline values: CDR1 SGHNT, CDR2 YYREEE (reference sequence). DNA for the CDR3: TGTGCCAGCAGTCCACTAGCGGTCCAAGAGACCCAGTTCTTC. Translation: CASSPLAVQETQFF.

The chain uses TRBV5-1 and TRBJ1-1; D possibly corresponds to TRBD1 (5 bases). Germline CDR1 SGHRS, CDR2 YFSETQ. The CDR3 sequence is 14 residues long. Trimming pared 2 bases from V and 6 bases from J, leaving 14 bases between. The CDR3, as DNA: TGCGCCAGCAGCTTAATCCAGGGTTCCCCTGAAGCTTTCTTT. Translation: CASSLIQGSPEAFF.

The J gene is TRBJ2-1, the V gene TRBV20-1; D remains unclear. The germline V gene encodes CDR1 DFQATT and CDR2 SNEGSKA (reference sequence). V was clipped by 0 bases and J by 6 bases, with 15 bases between them. This CDR3 comprises 15 residues. The CDR3, as DNA: TGCAGTGCTAGAGATCTAAGATTTGGTAGCAATGAGCAGTTCTTC. This translates into CSARDLRFGSNEQFF.

In its sample, this clonotype was seen once. The rearrangement uses TRBV21-1 and TRBJ2-3; the table gives TRBD2 as D, unverified against the DNA. TRBV21-1 is given as a pseudogene. The length of the CDR3 is 18 residues. The CDR3 nucleotides read TGTGCCAGCAGCACTCTAGCGGCCCCAGACCCATTCACAGATACGCAGTATTTT. Its translation is CASSTLAAPDPFTDTQYF.

This clonotype appeared a few times. A much larger clone differs by one base, so this may be a read error. The rearrangement links TRBV20-1 to TRBJ2-7; D not certain. The CDR3 consists of 10 residues. Trimming shortened V by 6 bases and J by 7 bases, and 10 bases separated the two germline ends. CDR1 and CDR2 (germline): DFQATT, SNEGSKA (reference sequence). CDR3 protein: CSAPKYEQYF. CDR3 nucleotides: TGCAGTGCCCCCAAGTATGAGCAGTACTTC.

As regards this clonotype: One end of the junction varies from germline; a read error may be responsible. The V and J genes are TRBV9 and TRBJ2-6; 10 nucleotides align to TRBD1. In germline, CDR1 is SGDLS, CDR2 YYNGEE. CDR3 length: 17 residues. The CDR3 is CASSAGQGNTGANVPTF. In DNA form, the CDR3 reads TGTGCCAGCAGCGCGGGACAGGGGAATACTGGGGCCAACGTCCCGACTTTC.

V usage is TRBV7-2 and J usage is TRBJ2-1, with D possibly TRBD1 on 5 matching bases. The CDR3 runs to 14 residues. V shed 3 bases and J shed 2 bases, with 8 bases lying between them. Germline V gives CDR1 SGHTA, CDR2 FQGNSA. The CDR3 nucleotides are TGTGCCAGCAGCTTCGACAGAACCTACAATGAGCAGTTCTTC. Translated, it gives CASSFDRTYNEQFF.

The genes are TRBV12-3 or TRBV12-4 and TRBJ2-7; 10 bases are a match to TRBD2. This CDR3 has 14 residues. V lost 5 bases, J lost 5 bases, and 6 bases stayed unmatched. For the CDR3, the DNA is TGTGCCAGCAGTCTTAGCGGGGGGTGGAACGAGCAGTACTTC. This encodes CASSLSGGWNEQYF.